The 22 T cell receptor beta chains below all came from one sample that was sequenced in a study of OX40 agonist ivuxolimab in advanced cancers. Data came from immunoSEQ multiplex PCR; TCRdb stores just in-frame clones and leaves some out. The profile shows over 35,000 clones, about 89% of them singletons. Here the sequenced sample was CD4+ or CD8+ T cells sorted from blood, taken in a trial of the OX40 agonist ivuxolimab. These receptors were taken from an adult with an advanced solid tumor such as melanoma, head and neck, liver or kidney cancer.

The V gene is TRBV9, the J gene TRBJ2-1, with D perhaps being TRBD1 or TRBD2 (5 bases each). Looked up from germline, CDR1 is SGDLS and CDR2 is YYNGEE. The V and J ends lost 3 bases and 9 bases respectively, with 7 bases between them. The CDR3 spans 11 residues. The CDR3 reads CASSEGTEQFF. The CDR3 coding sequence is TGTGCCAGCAGCGAGGGGACTGAGCAGTTCTTC.

The chain couples TRBV7-2 to TRBJ2-5; D might be TRBD1 (5 bases). Trimming removed 2 bases at V and 2 bases at J, with 15 bases between. Germline V CDR1 and CDR2: SGHTA, FQGNSA. This CDR3 has 16 amino acids. The DNA of the CDR3 is TGTGCCAGCAGCTTAATTCACAGGTCCGAACAAGAGACCCAGTACTTC. This encodes CASSLIHRSEQETQYF.

The J gene is TRBJ2-3, the V gene TRBV11-2, with D possibly being TRBD2 (5 bases). There are 14 residues in the CDR3. In germline, CDR1 is SGHAT, CDR2 FQNNGV. With 10 bases removed from V and 4 bases from J, the gap between germline ends came to 18 bases. DNA for the CDR3: TGTGCCACCTGGACTGGCGAAAGCCCAGATACGCAGTATTTT. It translates to CATWTGESPDTQYF.

This clone was seen a handful of times. The chain has TRBV13 and TRBJ2-3, with D perhaps matching TRBD1 (6 bases). Trimming pared 8 bases from V and 4 bases from J, leaving 22 bases between. Germline V gives CDR1 PRHDT, CDR2 FYEKMQ (reference sequence). The CDR3 totals 16 residues. The DNA of the CDR3 is TGTGCCAGCGAACAGGGAAGAGGTCTCCTGCCAGATACGCAGTATTTT. It is translated as CASEQGRGLLPDTQYF.

This clone was picked up one time. The rearrangement joins TRBV6-5 to TRBJ1-1, with D maybe TRBD1 (5 bases). CDR1 and CDR2 (germline): MNHEY, SVGAGI. The CDR3 sequence is 12 residues long. Trimming removed 2 bases at V and 7 bases at J, with 8 bases between. The CDR3 region has the DNA TGTGCCAGCAGTTACCCAGGGCGTGAAGCTTTCTTT. Translation gives CASSYPGREAFF.

J is TRBJ2-1 and V is TRBV15; D is undetermined. Germline V gives CDR1 LNHNV, CDR2 YYDKDF (reference sequence). V shed 5 bases and J shed 5 bases, with 7 bases lying between them. The CDR3 has 12 amino acids. The CDR3 region is CATSPMDNEQFF. The CDR3 DNA sequence: TGTGCCACCAGCCCTATGGACAATGAGCAGTTCTTC.

The rearrangement links TRBV19 to TRBJ2-7; D perhaps matches TRBD2 (5 bases). The V gene lost 1 base and the J gene lost 7 bases, with 8 bases spanning the gap. Germline CDR1 and CDR2: LNHDA and SQIVND (reference sequence). The length of the CDR3 is 12 residues. The CDR3 region is CASSIGGEEQYF. The CDR3 coding sequence is TGTGCCAGTAGTATAGGGGGAGAAGAGCAGTACTTC.

This chain uses TRBV7-9 with TRBJ2-3; TRBD2 is a possible D gene (6 bases). This CDR3 has 15 amino acids. Germline V gene data show CDR1 as SEHNR and CDR2 as FQNEAQ (reference sequence). The ends were cut back, 5 bases at V and 6 bases at J, with 18 bases in the middle. CDR3 loop: CASSLSTSGRDTQYF. Here the CDR3 DNA reads TGTGCCAGCAGCCTAAGCACCTCGGGGAGGGATACGCAGTATTTT.

This chain joins TRBV29-1 and TRBJ2-1; D might be TRBD2 (6 bases). The CDR3 contains 15 residues. Germline V gene sequence: CDR1 SQVTM, CDR2 ANQGSEA. V was trimmed by 5 bases and J by 4 bases, leaving 18 bases between them. The CDR3 nucleotides read TGCAGCGTTCCTCCCCTGGCGGGACCTTACAATGAGCAGTTCTTC. Its protein is CSVPPLAGPYNEQFF.

The V and J genes are TRBV9 and TRBJ2-5, with D uncertain. Trimming stripped 4 bases from V and 0 bases from J, with 10 bases between. Germline V CDR1 and CDR2: SGDLS, YYNGEE. This CDR3 region has 14 residues. The CDR3 is CASSPSGYQETQYF. In DNA, the CDR3 is TGTGCCAGCAGCCCAAGTGGCTACCAAGAGACCCAGTACTTC.

The chain couples TRBV6-5 to TRBJ2-7; either TRBD1 or TRBD2 may supply D (5 bases each). Germline V gene lookup returns CDR1 MNHEY and CDR2 SVGAGI. The CDR3 extends over 14 amino acids. V shed 2 bases and J shed 4 bases, with 12 bases lying between them. The CDR3 region is CASSYGTASYEQYF. The CDR3 DNA reads TGTGCCAGCAGTTACGGGACGGCTTCGTACGAGCAGTACTTC.

This sequence joins TRBV28 and TRBJ1-1, with D unresolved. Trimming pared 3 bases from V and 1 base from J, leaving 9 bases between. CDR3 length: 14 amino acids. Germline V CDR1 and CDR2: MDHEN, SYDVKM. CDR3 loop: CASSFRPRNTEAFF. The DNA for the CDR3 is TGTGCCAGCAGTTTCCGGCCGCGGAACACTGAAGCTTTCTTT.

This chain joins TRBV7-8 and TRBJ2-3, with TRBD2 matching 9 bases. CDR1 is SGHVS, CDR2 FQNEAQ, per germline. Unmatched junction bases numbered 5, after V lost 1 base and J lost 3 bases. CDR3 length equals 16 residues. The CDR3 bases are TGTGCCAGCAGCTTAGTTTCGCTAGCGGGAACAGATACGCAGTATTTT. Its protein is CASSLVSLAGTDTQYF.

This clone was detected only once. The chain is built from TRBV4-3 and TRBJ1-1; a possible D gene is TRBD1 (6 bases). The CDR3 runs 15 residues. CDR1 LGHNA and CDR2 YSLEER come from the germline V gene. The V gene lost 0 bases and the J gene lost 4 bases, with 12 bases spanning the gap. CDR3 residues: CASSQEQGVSTEAFF. CDR3 in DNA: TGCGCCAGCAGCCAAGAACAGGGAGTAAGCACTGAAGCTTTCTTT.

The V call is TRBV11-1, the J call TRBJ1-2; D is possibly TRBD1 (5 bases). Trimming left V 0 bases short and J 6 bases short, with 14 bases between. This CDR3 contains 15 residues. Germline V gene data show CDR1 as SGHAT and CDR2 as FQDESV (reference sequence). Written as DNA, the CDR3 is TGTGCCAGCAGCTTAGCGCCAGGGCGCCTTGATGGCTACACCTTC. Amino acid sequence: CASSLAPGRLDGYTF. Together with reference TRBV11-1 and TRBJ1-2, the CDR3 gives the full variable domain: EAEVAQSPRYKITEKSQAVAFWCDPISGHATLYWYRQILGQGPELLVQFQDESVVDDSQLPKDRFSAERLKGVDSTLKIQPAELGDSAMYLCASSLAPGRLDGYTFGSGTRLTVV.

This clone was counted once. J is TRBJ1-3 and V is TRBV4-3; D possibly corresponds to TRBD1 (5 bases). V dropped 4 bases and J dropped 0 bases, with 16 bases sitting between them. Per the germline V gene, CDR1 is LGHNA and CDR2 is YSLEER. The length of the CDR3 is 17 residues. The CDR3 loop reads CASSPSTQDLSGNTIYF. CDR3 DNA: TGCGCCAGCAGCCCGTCCACACAGGACCTCTCTGGAAACACCATATATTTT.

V usage is TRBV6-5 and J usage is TRBJ1-2, with 7 nucleotides matching TRBD1. Germline V lookup: CDR1 MNHEY, CDR2 SVGAGI. CDR3 length equals 16 residues. Trimming at V came to 2 bases and at J to 7 bases, leaving 13 bases not matched to a gene. CDR3 bases: TGTGCCAGCAGTTACGTAGGACCGGGACAGCCGGCTGGCTACACCTTC. Translation gives CASSYVGPGQPAGYTF.

J is TRBJ2-1 and V is TRBV7-2; D possibly corresponds to TRBD1 (6 bases). CDR1 and CDR2 (germline): SGHTA, FQGNSA. Trimming cost V 7 bases and J 9 bases, with 13 bases left between them. The CDR3 has 12 residues. CDR3 nucleotide sequence: TGTGCCAGCACAGGGGTGGCGTTTGAGCAGTTCTTC. This codes for CASTGVAFEQFF. Using reference TRBV7-2 and TRBJ2-1 for the parts outside the CDR3, the full variable domain is GAGVSQSPSNKVTEKGKDVELRCDPISGHTALYWYRQSLGQGLEFLIYFQGNSAPDKSGLPSDRFSAERTGGSVSTLTIQRTQQEDSAVYLCASTGVAFEQFFGPGTRLTVL.

This chain connects TRBV5-6 to TRBJ1-5, with D uncertain. Germline values: CDR1 SGHDT, CDR2 YYEEEE. CDR3 length: 16 residues. Trimming shortened V by 2 bases and J by 5 bases, and 17 bases separated the two germline ends. The CDR3 DNA reads TGTGCCAGCAGCTTTATGACGGCCGGGTTCCATCAGCCCCAGCATTTT. It yields the protein CASSFMTAGFHQPQHF. Full variable domain (rest looked up from reference TRBV5-6 and TRBJ1-5): DAGVTQSPTHLIKTRGQQVTLRCSPKSGHDTVSWYQQALGQGPQFIFQYYEEEERQRGNFPDRFSGHQFPNYSSELNVNALLLGDSALYLCASSFMTAGFHQPQHFGDGTRLSIL.

J is TRBJ1-5 and V is TRBV30; D gene uncertain. The germline V gene encodes CDR1 GTSNPN and CDR2 SVGIG (reference sequence). V lost 0 bases and J 7 bases, leaving 13 bases between the germline ends. CDR3 length equals 14 residues. In DNA, the CDR3 is TGTGCCTGGAGTGTGGAGAGGTCCTTCCAGCCCCAGCATTTT. Protein sequence: CAWSVERSFQPQHF.

Details on this clone: A junction boundary mismatches the germline segment, possibly from a read error. This sequence joins TRBV19 and TRBJ2-7; TRBD2 aligns across 11 bases. The CDR3 is 13 residues long. Germline V lookup: CDR1 LNHDA, CDR2 SQIVND (reference sequence). The CDR3 DNA follows: TGTGCCAGTAGTAGTAGGGGACTAGCGGCCGTTTATTTC. Amino acids: CASSSRGLAAVYF.

The chain has TRBV19 and TRBJ1-5, with TRBD1 matching 7 bases. CDR1 and CDR2 from the germline V gene are LNHDA and SQIVND (reference sequence). The CDR3 has 14 residues. Unmatched junction bases numbered 4, after V lost 5 bases and J lost 3 bases. As DNA, the CDR3 is TGTGCCAGTAGTCGACAGGGAGTCAATCAGCCCCAGCATTTT. Translated, it gives CASSRQGVNQPQHF.